This paragraph reports one TCR beta chain. Its antigen is still unknown. The data stem from a study of T cell responses to AZD1222 COVID-19 vaccine. Study information: Timing groups of about 4 and about 12 weeks for second doses were pooled.

General study results and limits: Mostly white British, mostly female donors; authors suggested clonal diversity may be underestimated. Within unmutated variant regions lay the reported targets of nearly half of spike-specific TCRs.

Germline loops: CDR1 SGHRS, CDR2 YFSETQ. Trimming left V 4 bases short and J 4 bases short, with 9 bases between. The CDR3 is 13 residues long. Profiled with immunoSEQ multiplex PCR; TCRdb holds only in-frame clones, not every one. The profile shows 100,000 to 150,000 clones, 88% of them singletons. The chain recombines TRBV5-1 with TRBJ2-1, with D uncertain. The clonotype originates from an adult in good health. Sequences were derived from peripheral blood, sampled on day 0 of AZD1222 vaccination. The CDR3 protein is CASSRDLYNEQFF. As DNA, the CDR3 is TGCGCCAGCAGCCGAGACCTATACAATGAGCAGTTCTTC. Full variable domain (outside the CDR3, taken from reference TRBV5-1 and TRBJ2-1): KAGVTQTPRYLIKTRGQQVTLSCSPISGHRSVSWYQQTPGQGLQFLFEYFSETQRNKGNFPGRFSGRQFSNSRSEMNVSTLELGDSALYLCASSRDLYNEQFFGPGTRLTVL.